The clone carrying this T cell receptor beta chain showed up just a few times. CDR1 is KGHSH and CDR2 is LQKENI in the germline V gene. CDR3 length equals 14 residues. The V and J ends lost 3 bases and 0 bases, in that order; junction bases with no gene match: 2. This entry belongs to a study of blood T cell repertoires in COVID-19. On the study more broadly: Material from acute and convalescent COVID-19 was sourced from the United States, Italy and Spain. PBMCs, B-cell-depleted T cells, or T cells were the source of the cDNA or gDNA that made up the material.

Methods used by the authors: It was from reference gene primer amplification that nucleated cell counts were estimated. Using immunoSEQ multiplex PCR, the repertoire was profiled, and TCRdb retains in-frame clones only, with some absent. V and J calls and clone size follow that table, whereas D and trimming were derived from the DNA. Of about 100,000 clones in the sample, 75% to 90% are singletons; the top ten hold approximately 1.3%. The sample taken for sequencing was peripheral blood. The TCR comes from a man older than 75 with active or convalescent COVID-19. This chain uses TRBV18 with TRBJ2-7; 7 bases are a match to TRBD1. In nucleotides, the CDR3 is TGTGCCAGCTCACCCCGACAGGGCTCCTACGAGCAGTACTTC. This translates into CASSPRQGSYEQYF.